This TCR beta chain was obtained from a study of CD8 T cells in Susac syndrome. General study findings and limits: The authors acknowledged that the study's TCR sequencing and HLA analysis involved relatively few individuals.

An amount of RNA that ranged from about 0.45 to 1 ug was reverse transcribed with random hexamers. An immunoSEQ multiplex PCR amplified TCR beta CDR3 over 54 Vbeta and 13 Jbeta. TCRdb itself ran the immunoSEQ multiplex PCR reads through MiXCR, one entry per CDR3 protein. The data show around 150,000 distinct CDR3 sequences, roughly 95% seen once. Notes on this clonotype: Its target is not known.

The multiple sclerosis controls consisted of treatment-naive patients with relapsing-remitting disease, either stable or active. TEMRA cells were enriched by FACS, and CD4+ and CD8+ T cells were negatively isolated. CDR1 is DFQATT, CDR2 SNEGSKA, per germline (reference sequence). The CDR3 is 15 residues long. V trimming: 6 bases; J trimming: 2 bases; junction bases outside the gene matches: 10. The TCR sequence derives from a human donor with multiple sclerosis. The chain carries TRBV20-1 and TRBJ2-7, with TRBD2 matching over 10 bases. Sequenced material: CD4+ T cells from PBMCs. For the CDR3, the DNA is TGCAGTGCCGAACTAACTAGCGGGGAAGCCTACGAGCAGTACTTC. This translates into CSAELTSGEAYEQYF.